This TCR beta chain comes out of a study of tumor-infiltrating lymphocytes in oesophageal squamous cell carcinoma. This clonotype is classed as medium-sized. TCRdb re-derived calls from the PCR reads in MiXCR, one entry per CDR3 protein. Of almost 20,000 distinct CDR3 sequences in the sample, around 40% were seen once. The CDR3 has 17 amino acids. Germline V gene lookup returns CDR1 SGHDN and CDR2 FVKESK. V lost 0 bases, J lost 3 bases, and 7 bases stayed unmatched. The clonotype was recovered from a male donor with esophageal squamous cell carcinoma. The V gene is TRBV14, the J gene TRBJ2-1; 8 positions match TRBD2. Sequences were obtained from esophageal tumor tissue. As DNA, the CDR3 is TGTGCCAGCAGCCAAGAGTATCGACTAGCGTACTACAATGAGCAGTTCTTC. This gives the protein CASSQEYRLAYYNEQFF.